The clone carrying this T cell receptor (beta chain) was picked up many times. Its cognate antigen is unknown. The time point is: patch test 3, about 24 weeks after DPC sensitization. Documented treatment: therapeutic diphenylcyclopropenone sensitization with weekly scalp DPC. TCRdb independently ran MiXCR on the RACE reads; one entry per CDR3 protein. The sample comprises about 190,000 distinct CDR3 sequences, under 30% of which are singletons, and under 2.5% rests with the top ten. This sample was included in a study of human T cells and chemical hapten exposure. Study at large: Upper inner arm skin measuring roughly 2 cm by roughly 2 cm received 2% DPC for sensitization.

Study results and limitations: It should be noted that donors had alopecia, so their immune response may differ from healthy people's. High-frequency TCRs, those above 1 in 1000, stayed the same after DPC sensitization.

This sequence originates from a woman in her thirties or forties with alopecia areata. Some clones in this sample may be carry-over from other donors' samples. Sequenced here: whole blood, sampled in connection with sensitization to the hapten diphenylcyclopropenone (DPC).

The CDR3 nucleotides are TGCAGCGCGGCTGGGACGGTCAAAGAGACCCAGTACTTC. It yields the protein CSAAGTVKETQYF. The rearrangement links TRBV29-1 to TRBJ2-5; D tentatively fits TRBD1 or TRBD2 (5 bases each). Deletions cut 7 bases from V and 3 bases from J, with 15 bases between. The CDR3 contains 13 residues. Per the germline V gene, CDR1 is SQVTM and CDR2 is ANQGSEA.